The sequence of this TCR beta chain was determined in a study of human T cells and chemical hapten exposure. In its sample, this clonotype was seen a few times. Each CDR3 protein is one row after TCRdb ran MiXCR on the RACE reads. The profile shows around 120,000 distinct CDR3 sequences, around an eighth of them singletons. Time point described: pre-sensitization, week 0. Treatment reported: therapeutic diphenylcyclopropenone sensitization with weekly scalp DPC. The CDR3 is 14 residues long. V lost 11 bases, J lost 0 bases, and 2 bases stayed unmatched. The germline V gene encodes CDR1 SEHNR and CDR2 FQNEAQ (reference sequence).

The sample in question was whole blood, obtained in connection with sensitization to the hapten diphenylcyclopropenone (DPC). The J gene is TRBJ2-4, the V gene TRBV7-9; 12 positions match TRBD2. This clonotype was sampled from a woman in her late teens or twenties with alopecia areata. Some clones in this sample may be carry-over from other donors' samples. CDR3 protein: CAVTSGGAKNIQYF. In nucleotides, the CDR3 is TGTGCCGTGACTAGCGGGGGAGCCAAAAACATTCAGTACTTC.